The TCR beta chain under discussion was sequenced for a study of CD8 T cells in Susac syndrome. A quantity of about 0.5 to 1 ug RNA underwent reverse transcription using random hexamers. Via MiXCR, TCRdb re-called the immunoSEQ multiplex PCR reads, giving one row per CDR3 protein. The sample lists approximately 200,000 distinct CDR3 sequences; over 90% were seen once. CDR1 is SQVTM and CDR2 is ANQGSEA in the germline V gene. Trimming pared 5 bases from V and 1 base from J, leaving 8 bases between. The CDR3 is 12 amino acids. General study results and limits: By the study's own acknowledgment, its TCR sequencing and HLA analysis included relatively few individuals.

About this clonotype: Its antigen is unknown.

The source material was CD4+ T cells from PBMCs. The V and J genes are TRBV29-1 and TRBJ1-1; no reliable D call. The source of this sequence is a human donor with multiple sclerosis. The CDR3 DNA reads TGCAGCGTTCGGTCCGCGAACACTGAAGCTTTCTTT. Its translation is CSVRSANTEAFF.